The 16 T cell receptor beta chains below come from one sample, sequenced in a study of blood T cells in healthy people across ages. Primed by a sample-barcoded 5' primer and a J-beta primer mix, a second PCR proceeded for about 6 to 12 cycles. MiXCR, run by TCRdb on the 5' RACE reads, gives a single entry per CDR3 protein. Here the sample spans over a million distinct CDR3 sequences, 45% being singletons. The sequenced sample consisted of blood. Receptor source: a woman aged 55-70 years in good health.

The rearrangement uses TRBV27 and TRBJ2-3, with TRBD2 matching 13 bases. The CDR3 extends over 19 amino acids. The J segment lost 4 bases and the V segment lost 2 bases, leaving 12 bases of the junction unmatched. From germline, CDR1 is MNHEY and CDR2 SMNVEV (reference sequence). CDR3 in amino acids: CASSLATLAGGPRADTQYF. The CDR3 nucleotides are TGTGCCAGCAGTTTAGCAACACTAGCGGGAGGGCCAAGGGCAGATACGCAGTATTTT.

This clonotype was seen a handful of times. The chain employs TRBV28 and TRBJ2-7; D is perhaps TRBD2 (6 bases). V lost 8 bases, J lost 1 base, and 12 bases lay in between. CDR1 and CDR2 (germline): MDHEN, SYDVKM. There are 13 residues in the CDR3. The CDR3 region has the DNA TGTGCCAGCTGTTCGGGACTGTCCTACGAGCAGTACTTC. The encoded protein is CASCSGLSYEQYF.

This clonotype has only one observation. The genes are TRBV28 and TRBJ2-5; 7 nucleotides match TRBD1. Judging by the DNA end, TRBJ2-7 fits better; the J call may be wrong. CDR3 length: 14 residues. From germline, CDR1 is MDHEN and CDR2 SYDVKM. The CDR3 DNA reads TGTGCCTCCCTGCCCCCGGGACAGTCCTACGAGCAGTACTTC. Amino acid sequence: CASLPPGQSYEQYF.

This chain joins TRBV6-1 and TRBJ2-7; tentatively, D is TRBD1 (6 bases). The V gene lost 1 base and the J gene lost 0 bases, with 10 bases spanning the gap. The CDR3 spans 15 residues. Per the germline V gene, CDR1 is MNHNS and CDR2 is SASEGT. The CDR3: CASSEGLGGSYEQYF. CDR3 bases: TGTGCCAGCAGTGAAGGCCTAGGGGGCTCCTACGAGCAGTACTTC.

The chain has TRBV15 and TRBJ1-5; D is uncertain. CDR1 is LNHNV, CDR2 YYDKDF, per germline (reference sequence). Between the trimmed V and J ends, which lost 0 bases and 4 bases, there was a span of 7 bases. CDR3 length equals 14 residues. The CDR3: CATSRDAVNQPQHF. The CDR3 region has the DNA TGTGCCACCAGCAGAGATGCGGTGAATCAGCCCCAGCATTTT.

This rearrangement joins TRBV7-2 to TRBJ2-3; D remains unclear. Germline assignment: CDR1 SGHTA and CDR2 FQGNSA. This CDR3 spans 15 amino acids. The V and J ends lost 4 bases and 2 bases respectively, with 13 bases between them. The DNA of the CDR3 is TGTGCCAGCAGCTCGGACGGGTCTCCCACAGATACGCAGTATTTT. It specifies CASSSDGSPTDTQYF.

This clonotype was found a few times. The chain carries TRBV3-1 and TRBJ1-5; D remains unclear. Between the trimmed V and J ends, which lost 0 bases and 3 bases, there was a span of 9 bases. Looked up from germline, CDR1 is LGHDT and CDR2 is YNNKEL (reference sequence). CDR3 length: 15 amino acids. CDR3 loop: CASSQDRGANQPQHF. The CDR3 coding sequence is TGTGCCAGCAGCCAAGATCGGGGAGCCAATCAGCCCCAGCATTTT.

The chain employs TRBV19 and TRBJ2-6, with D perhaps matching TRBD2 (5 bases). CDR1 is LNHDA, CDR2 SQIVND, per germline (reference sequence). V was cut by 9 bases and J by 1 base, with 19 bases left in between. The CDR3 consists of 17 residues. The DNA for the CDR3 is TGTGCCAGCAAACGCCAGGCGGGCGATTCTGGGGCCAACGTCCTGACTTTC. It yields the protein CASKRQAGDSGANVLTF.

The V call is TRBV27, the J call TRBJ2-6; TRBD1 matches at 10 bases. The V gene's germline CDR1 is MNHEY and CDR2 SMNVEV (reference sequence). The CDR3 is made up of 17 amino acids. The trim removed 7 bases at V and 2 bases at J, leaving 8 bases unmatched. CDR3 protein: CASTPGQGRPGANVLTF. The CDR3 DNA reads TGTGCCAGCACTCCGGGACAGGGGCGGCCTGGGGCCAACGTCCTGACTTTC.

Here the CDR3 reads CASSLVGRGASGANVLTF. CDR3 DNA: TGCGCCAGCAGCTTGGTGGGACGGGGGGCATCTGGGGCCAACGTCCTGACTTTC. The chain links TRBV5-1 to TRBJ2-6, with D perhaps matching TRBD2 (7 bases). Germline CDR1 SGHRS, CDR2 YFSETQ. V was shortened by 0 bases and J by 1 base, with 14 bases between the two germline ends. The CDR3 spans 18 residues.

CDR3 amino acids: CASSSWDRQGDTQYF. Here the CDR3 DNA reads TGTGCCAGCAGCTCCTGGGACAGGCAAGGAGATACGCAGTATTTT. The chain employs TRBV7-9 and TRBJ2-3; 8 positions match TRBD1. The V and J ends lost 4 bases and 5 bases, in that order; junction bases with no gene match: 8. The CDR3 extends over 15 amino acids. Germline-derived CDR1 and CDR2 are SEHNR and FQNEAQ (reference sequence).

The chain uses TRBV20-1 and TRBJ2-1; TRBD1 or TRBD2 may be the D gene (5 bases each). There are 13 residues in the CDR3. CDR1 and CDR2 from the germline V gene are DFQATT and SNEGSKA (reference sequence). Trimming stripped 6 bases from V and 6 bases from J, with 15 bases between. CDR3 residues: CSAQRDELNEQFF. CDR3 coding DNA: TGCAGTGCACAACGGGACGAGCTCAATGAGCAGTTCTTC.

This chain uses TRBV7-9 with TRBJ1-5; D is possibly TRBD1 (5 bases). The CDR3 is made up of 12 amino acids. Germline CDR1 SEHNR, CDR2 FQNEAQ (reference sequence). Trimming removed 8 bases from V and 6 bases from J, with 11 bases in between. This CDR3 reads CASARVGQPQHF. For the CDR3, the DNA is TGTGCCAGCGCCAGGGTAGGTCAGCCCCAGCATTTT.

The chain carries TRBV7-8 and TRBJ2-4, with D tentatively TRBD1 (7 bases). The better agreement between TRBJ2-7 and the DNA end casts doubt on the J call. The CDR3 spans 15 residues. Germline loops: CDR1 SGHVS, CDR2 FQNEAQ. The CDR3 region has the DNA TGTGCCAGCAGCTTAGCGAACAGGGGCGGGAACGAGCAGTACTTC. Translating it yields CASSLANRGGNEQYF.

The chain has TRBV28 and TRBJ1-1, with D perhaps matching TRBD1 (5 bases). Trimming removed 6 bases at V and 4 bases at J, with 12 bases between. CDR1 and CDR2 from the germline V gene are MDHEN and SYDVKM. This CDR3 spans 13 amino acids. The CDR3 DNA is TGTGCCAGCAGCTCGGGACGGCGCACTGAAGCTTTCTTT. This sequence encodes CASSSGRRTEAFF.

The chain carries TRBV29-1 and TRBJ2-3; 7 bases agree with TRBD2. V was pared by 4 bases and J by 5 bases, with 9 bases of the junction left unmatched. Germline V gives CDR1 SQVTM, CDR2 ANQGSEA. The CDR3 loop spans 14 amino acids. CDR3 bases: TGCAGCGTTGGACGGCGGGAGAGGCTAGATACGCAGTATTTT. This gives the protein CSVGRRERLDTQYF.